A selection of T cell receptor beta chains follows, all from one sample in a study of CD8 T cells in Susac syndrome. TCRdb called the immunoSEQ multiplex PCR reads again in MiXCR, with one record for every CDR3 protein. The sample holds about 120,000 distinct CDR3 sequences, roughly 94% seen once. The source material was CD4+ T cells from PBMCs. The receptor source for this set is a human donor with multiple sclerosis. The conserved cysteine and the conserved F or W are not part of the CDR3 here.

CDR3: ATDGGTGSMNTEAF
length: 14
V: TRBV25-1

CDR3: ASSYAELYEQY
length: 11
V: TRBV18

CDR3: ASSENRGPVYGYT
length: 13
V: TRBV27

CDR3: AWRGGGYEQY
length: 10
V: TRBV30

CDR3: ASSQAGEGGSGTQY
length: 14
V: TRBV3-1

CDR3: SANRRNQETQY
length: 11
V: TRBV20-1

CDR3: ASSPLRRGQTYEQY
length: 14
V: TRBV11-2

CDR3: ASRDPGLSYNEQF
length: 13
V: TRBV5-1

CDR3: ASSLGVAGQTSTDTQY
length: 16
V: TRBV11-2

CDR3: ASSHGELYYNEQF
length: 13
V: TRBV5-1

CDR3: ASSPPPGTGASYNEQF
length: 16
V: TRBV3-1

CDR3: ASSPGVGGASSYNEQF
length: 16
V: TRBV18

CDR3: ASSSSSYNSPLH
length: 12
V: TRBV2

CDR3: ASSPPSAGLNTGELF
length: 15
V: TRBV18

CDR3: SVAYLAGDLITGELF
length: 15
V: TRBV29-1

CDR3: ASSPGQGAGNQPQH
length: 14
V: TRBV18

CDR3: ASTRGLQETQY
length: 11
V: TRBV23-1

CDR3: ASSSRDGSYEQY
length: 12
V: TRBV27

CDR3: ASTPLWDSFERANVLT
length: 16
V: TRBV6-2/TRBV6-3

CDR3: ASSHRTSGGRQETQY
length: 15
V: TRBV3-1

CDR3: AWGGGYEQY
length: 9
V: TRBV30

CDR3: ASRDRGNPGELF
length: 12
V: TRBV5-1

CDR3: ASSYSGAGNQPQH
length: 13
V: TRBV6-5

CDR3: ASSYSTAGGIDTQY
length: 14
V: TRBV6-5

CDR3: ASSPWGGGKTQY
length: 12
V: TRBV5-4

CDR3: SARAGASNQPQH
length: 12
V: TRBV20-1

CDR3: ATSSLGGEFEAF
length: 12
V: TRBV15

CDR3: ASRTSGNTGELF
length: 12
V: TRBV6-6

CDR3: ASSQRRNPYNEQF
length: 13
V: TRBV3-1

CDR3: ASSVADSTEAF
length: 11
V: TRBV6-4

CDR3: ASSRGQGETQY
length: 11
V: TRBV12-3/TRBV12-4

CDR3: ASSDASGTGYTGELF
length: 15
V: TRBV9

CDR3: AWSVNHSNQPQH
length: 12
V: TRBV30

CDR3: ASRQGIYGYT
length: 10
V: TRBV28

CDR3: ASSLPGLAQETQY
length: 13
V: TRBV5-6

CDR3: ASSLDGYSNQPQH
length: 13
V: TRBV7-2

CDR3: ASTRGLGTEAF
length: 11
V: TRBV9

CDR3: AWDVGVYGYT
length: 10
V: TRBV30

CDR3: ASRGGGTDTQY
length: 11
V: TRBV9

CDR3: ASSAVVGAF
length: 9
V: TRBV9

CDR3: ASSQDSSGRLSAGELF
length: 16
V: TRBV4-2